A selection of T cell receptor beta chains follows, all from one sample in a study of shared clonotypes between healthy human individuals. Assay used: immunoSEQ multiplex PCR; TCRdb lists only in-frame clones, some missing. Altogether some 500,000 clones are present, about 96% being singletons, with the ten largest covering 0.055% to 0.075%. The sample consisted of naive CD4+ T cells sorted from blood. The receptor set was obtained from a woman aged 25 to 45 in good health. CDR3s include the opening cysteine and the closing phenylalanine or tryptophan. The order of the fields is V gene, J gene, clone size, D gene, CDR3 DNA, CDR3 protein. The D gene is left open where the match is weak. The size of a clone is reported for some rows only, either as once, few or many, or as a class for expanded clones.

v_gene: TRBV6-1
j_gene: TRBJ2-1
abundance: .
d_gene: .
CDR3nt: TGTGCCAGCAGCTCGCCTTGGATTTCCTACAATGAGCAGTTCTTC
CDR3aa: CASSSPWISYNEQFF

v_gene: TRBV5-1
j_gene: TRBJ1-1
abundance: .
d_gene: .
CDR3nt: TGCGCCAGCAGCCTGGGGGGAAAGATGAACACTGAAGCTTTCTTT
CDR3aa: CASSLGGKMNTEAFF

v_gene: TRBV7-9
j_gene: TRBJ2-3
abundance: .
d_gene: TRBD2
CDR3nt: TGTGCCAGCAGCTTAGGGACTAGCGGGAGCGCAGATACGCAGTATTTT
CDR3aa: CASSLGTSGSADTQYF

v_gene: TRBV6-4
j_gene: TRBJ1-2
abundance: .
d_gene: .
CDR3nt: TGTGCCAGCAGTTACTCGCCCAGGGACGGTGGCTACACCTTC
CDR3aa: CASSYSPRDGGYTF

v_gene: TRBV28
j_gene: TRBJ1-2
abundance: .
d_gene: .
CDR3nt: TGTGCCAGCAGTTTAAATGGAAACTATGGCTACACCTTC
CDR3aa: CASSLNGNYGYTF

v_gene: TRBV6-1
j_gene: TRBJ1-4
abundance: .
d_gene: .
CDR3nt: TGTGCCAGCAGTGAGTACGACACCGCCACTAATGAAAAACTGTTTTTT
CDR3aa: CASSEYDTATNEKLFF

v_gene: TRBV6-5
j_gene: TRBJ2-7
abundance: .
d_gene: .
CDR3nt: TGTGCCAGCAGCAGAGACAGGGAGGCCTCCTACGAGCAGTACTTC
CDR3aa: CASSRDREASYEQYF

v_gene: TRBV5-6
j_gene: TRBJ2-1
abundance: .
d_gene: .
CDR3nt: TGTGCCAGCAGCTTGTACTTGAATGAGCAGTTCTTC
CDR3aa: CASSLYLNEQFF

v_gene: TRBV10-3
j_gene: TRBJ1-1
abundance: .
d_gene: TRBD1
CDR3nt: TGTGCCATCAGACAGGGGGCGGGGGAAGCTTTCTTT
CDR3aa: CAIRQGAGEAFF

v_gene: TRBV21-1
j_gene: TRBJ2-3
abundance: .
d_gene: .
CDR3nt: TGTGCCAGCAGCAAGGGCCGTGGGGGCACAGATACGCAGTATTTT
CDR3aa: CASSKGRGGTDTQYF

v_gene: TRBV7-9
j_gene: TRBJ1-5
abundance: few
d_gene: .
CDR3nt: TGTGCCAGCAGTCGAAAGGACAGAGCCAGAGAGAATAGCAATCAGCCCCAGCATTTT
CDR3aa: CASSRKDRARENSNQPQHF